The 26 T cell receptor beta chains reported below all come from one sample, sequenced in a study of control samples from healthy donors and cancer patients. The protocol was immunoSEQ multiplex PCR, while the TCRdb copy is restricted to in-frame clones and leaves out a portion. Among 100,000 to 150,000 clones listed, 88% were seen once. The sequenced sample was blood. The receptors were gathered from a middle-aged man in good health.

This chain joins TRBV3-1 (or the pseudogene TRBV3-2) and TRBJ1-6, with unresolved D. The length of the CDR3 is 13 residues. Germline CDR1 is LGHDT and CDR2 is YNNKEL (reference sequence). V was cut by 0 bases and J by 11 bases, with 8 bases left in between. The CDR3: CASSQDRGTPLHF. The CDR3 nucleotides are TGTGCCAGCAGCCAAGATAGAGGGACACCCCTCCACTTT.

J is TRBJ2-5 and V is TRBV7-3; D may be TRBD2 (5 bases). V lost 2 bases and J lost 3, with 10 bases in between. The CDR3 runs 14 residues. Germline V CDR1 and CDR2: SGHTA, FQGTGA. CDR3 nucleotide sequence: TGTGCCAGCAGCTTATCTTTGGGAGAAGAGACCCAGTACTTC. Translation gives CASSLSLGEETQYF.

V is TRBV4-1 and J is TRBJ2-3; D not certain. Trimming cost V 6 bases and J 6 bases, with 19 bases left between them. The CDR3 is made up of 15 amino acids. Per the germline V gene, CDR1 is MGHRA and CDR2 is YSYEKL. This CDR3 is CASSPLRSGTDTQYF. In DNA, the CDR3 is TGCGCCAGCAGTCCCCTAAGATCAGGAACGGATACGCAGTATTTT.

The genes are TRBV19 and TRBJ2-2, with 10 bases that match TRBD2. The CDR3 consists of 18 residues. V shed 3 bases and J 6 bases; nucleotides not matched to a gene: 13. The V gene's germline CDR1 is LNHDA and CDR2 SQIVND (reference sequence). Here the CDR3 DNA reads TGTGCCAGTAGTATCACTAGCGGGGTAAATGTGATAGCCGGGGAGCTGTTTTTT. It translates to CASSITSGVNVIAGELFF.

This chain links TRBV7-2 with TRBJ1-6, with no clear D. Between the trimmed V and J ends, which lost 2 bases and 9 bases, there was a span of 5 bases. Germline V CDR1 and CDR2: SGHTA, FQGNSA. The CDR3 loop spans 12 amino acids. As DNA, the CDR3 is TGTGCCAGCAGCTTATATGGTTCACCCCTCCACTTT. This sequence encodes CASSLYGSPLHF.

The CDR3 DNA sequence: TGCGCCAGCAGTGAGTCGGGACGCTACGAGCAGTACTTC. Translating gives CASSESGRYEQYF. The genes are TRBV10-1 and TRBJ2-7; D may match TRBD1 or TRBD2 (5 bases each). Germline values: CDR1 WNHNN, CDR2 SYGVQD (reference sequence). CDR3 length: 13 amino acids. The V end was cut by 0 bases, the J end by 3 bases, with 6 bases between.

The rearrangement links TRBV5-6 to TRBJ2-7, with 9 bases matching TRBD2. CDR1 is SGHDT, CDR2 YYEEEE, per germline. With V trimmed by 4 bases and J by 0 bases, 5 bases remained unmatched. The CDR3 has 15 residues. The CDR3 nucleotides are TGTGCCAGCAGCCGGCGGCGGGGGGGCTCCTACGAGCAGTACTTC. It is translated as CASSRRRGGSYEQYF.

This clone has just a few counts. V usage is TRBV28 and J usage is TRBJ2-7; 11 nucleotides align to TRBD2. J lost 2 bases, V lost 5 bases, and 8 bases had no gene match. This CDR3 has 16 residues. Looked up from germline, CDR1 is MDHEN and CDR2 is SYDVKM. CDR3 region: CASSAASGGFTYEQYF. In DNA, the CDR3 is TGTGCCAGCAGTGCCGCTAGCGGGGGGTTCACCTACGAGCAGTACTTC.

DNA for the CDR3: TGTGCCAGTAGTATAGGGGAATACCTGGAGGCAGATACGCAGTATTTT. Its translation: CASSIGEYLEADTQYF. The rearrangement joins TRBV19 to TRBJ2-3; D may be TRBD2 (5 bases). The V end was cut by 1 base, the J end by 4 bases, with 15 bases between. CDR1 and CDR2 from the germline V gene are LNHDA and SQIVND (reference sequence). This CDR3 region has 16 residues.

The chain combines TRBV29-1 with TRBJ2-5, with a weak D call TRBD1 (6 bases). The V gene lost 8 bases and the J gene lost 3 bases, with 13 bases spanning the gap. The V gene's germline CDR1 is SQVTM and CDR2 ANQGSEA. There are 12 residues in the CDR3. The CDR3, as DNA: TGCAGCATTCAAAAGGGGGAAGAGACCCAGTACTTC. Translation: CSIQKGEETQYF.

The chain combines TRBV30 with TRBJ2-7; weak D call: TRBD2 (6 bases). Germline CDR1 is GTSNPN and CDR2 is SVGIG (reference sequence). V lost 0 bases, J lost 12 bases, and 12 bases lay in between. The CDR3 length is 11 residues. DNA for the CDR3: TGTGCCTGGAGTGTTGGGGACTGGGGGTACTTC. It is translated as CAWSVGDWGYF.

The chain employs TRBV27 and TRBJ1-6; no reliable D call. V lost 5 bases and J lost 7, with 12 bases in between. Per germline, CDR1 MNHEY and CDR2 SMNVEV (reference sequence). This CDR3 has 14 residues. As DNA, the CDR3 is TGTGCCAGCAGTAGTAGCCGAAGCAATTCACCCCTCCACTTT. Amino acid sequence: CASSSSRSNSPLHF.

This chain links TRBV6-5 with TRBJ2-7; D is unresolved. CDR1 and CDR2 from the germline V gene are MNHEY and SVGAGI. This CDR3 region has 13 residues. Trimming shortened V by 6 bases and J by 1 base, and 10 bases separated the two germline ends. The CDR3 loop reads CASSHSLSYEQYF. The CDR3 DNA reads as TGTGCCAGCAGCCACTCCTTGTCCTACGAGCAGTACTTC.

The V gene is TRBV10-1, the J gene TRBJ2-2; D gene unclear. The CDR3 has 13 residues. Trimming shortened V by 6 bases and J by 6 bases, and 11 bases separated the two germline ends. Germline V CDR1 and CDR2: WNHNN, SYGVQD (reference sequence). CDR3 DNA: TGCGCCAGCAGCCGCCGCCTCCCCGGGGAGCTGTTTTTT. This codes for CASSRRLPGELFF.

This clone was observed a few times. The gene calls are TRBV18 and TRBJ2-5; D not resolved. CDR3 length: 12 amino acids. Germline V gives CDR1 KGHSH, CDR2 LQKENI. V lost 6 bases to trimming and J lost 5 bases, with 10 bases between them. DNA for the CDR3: TGTGCCAGCTCTGCGGAAGGGGAGACCCAGTACTTC. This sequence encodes CASSAEGETQYF.

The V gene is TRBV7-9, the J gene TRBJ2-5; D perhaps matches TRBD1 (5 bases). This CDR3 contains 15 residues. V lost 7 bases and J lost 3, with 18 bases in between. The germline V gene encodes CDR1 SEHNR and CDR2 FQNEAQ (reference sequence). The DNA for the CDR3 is TGTGCCAGCAATCTGGCTAGGGGTCGAAAAGAGACCCAGTACTTC. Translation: CASNLARGRKETQYF.

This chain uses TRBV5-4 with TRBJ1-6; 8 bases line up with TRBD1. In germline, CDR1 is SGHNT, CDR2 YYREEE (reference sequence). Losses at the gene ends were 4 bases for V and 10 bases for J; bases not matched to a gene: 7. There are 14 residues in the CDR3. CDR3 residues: CASSVTGVPSPLHF. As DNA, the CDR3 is TGTGCCAGCAGCGTGACAGGGGTGCCCTCACCCCTCCACTTT.

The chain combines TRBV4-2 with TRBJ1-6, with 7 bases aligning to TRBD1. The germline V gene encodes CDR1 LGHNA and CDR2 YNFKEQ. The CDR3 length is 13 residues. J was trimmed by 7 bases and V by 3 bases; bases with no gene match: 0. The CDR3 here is CASSQDRNSPLHF. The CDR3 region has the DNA TGTGCCAGCAGCCAGGACAGGAATTCACCCCTCCACTTT.

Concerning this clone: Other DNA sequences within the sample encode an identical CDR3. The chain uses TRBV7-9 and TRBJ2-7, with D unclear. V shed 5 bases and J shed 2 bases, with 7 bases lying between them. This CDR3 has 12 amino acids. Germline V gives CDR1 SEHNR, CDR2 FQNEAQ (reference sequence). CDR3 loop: CASSLGTYEQYF. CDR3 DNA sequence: TGTGCCAGCAGCCTAGGGACCTACGAGCAGTACTTC.

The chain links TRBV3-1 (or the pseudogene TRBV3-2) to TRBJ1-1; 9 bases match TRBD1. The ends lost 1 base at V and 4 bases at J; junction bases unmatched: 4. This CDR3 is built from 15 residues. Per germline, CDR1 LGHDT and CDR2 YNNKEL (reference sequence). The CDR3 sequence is CASSQVNRGLTEAFF. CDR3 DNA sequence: TGTGCCAGCAGCCAAGTTAACAGGGGGCTCACTGAAGCTTTCTTT.

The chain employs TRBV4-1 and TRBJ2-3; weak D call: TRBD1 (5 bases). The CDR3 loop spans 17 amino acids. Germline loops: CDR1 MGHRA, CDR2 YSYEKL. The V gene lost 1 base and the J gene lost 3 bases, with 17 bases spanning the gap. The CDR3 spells CASSQGIPYRRTDTQYF. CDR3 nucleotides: TGCGCCAGCAGCCAAGGAATCCCCTACAGGAGAACAGATACGCAGTATTTT.

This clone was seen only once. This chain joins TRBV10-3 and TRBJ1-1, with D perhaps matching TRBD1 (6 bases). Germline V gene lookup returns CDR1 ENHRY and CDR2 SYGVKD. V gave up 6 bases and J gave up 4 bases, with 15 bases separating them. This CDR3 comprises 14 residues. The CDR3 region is CAIRGGGSGTEAFF. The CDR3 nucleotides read TGTGCCATCAGAGGGGGAGGGTCAGGCACTGAAGCTTTCTTT.

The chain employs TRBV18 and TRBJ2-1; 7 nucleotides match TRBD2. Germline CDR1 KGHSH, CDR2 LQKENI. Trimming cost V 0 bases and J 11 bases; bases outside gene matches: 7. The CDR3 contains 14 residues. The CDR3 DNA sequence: TGTGCCAGCTCACCACCATTCCCGCGGGGGAAGCAGTTCTTC. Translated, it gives CASSPPFPRGKQFF.

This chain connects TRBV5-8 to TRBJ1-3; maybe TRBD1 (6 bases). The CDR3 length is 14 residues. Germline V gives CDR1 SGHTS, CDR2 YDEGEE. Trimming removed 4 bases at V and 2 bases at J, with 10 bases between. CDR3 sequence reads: CASSERTAGNTIYF. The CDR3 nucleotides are TGTGCCAGCAGCGAAAGGACAGCTGGAAACACCATATATTTT. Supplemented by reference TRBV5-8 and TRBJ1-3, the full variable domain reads EAGVTQSPTHLIKTRGQQATLRCSPISGHTSVYWYQQALGLGLQFLLWYDEGEERNRGNFPPRFSGRQFPNYSSELNVNALELEDSALYLCASSERTAGNTIYFGEGSWLTVV.

CDR3 sequence reads: CASSVQGTNYGYTF. CDR3 in DNA: TGTGCCAGCAGCGTTCAGGGAACTAACTATGGCTACACCTTC. The chain employs TRBV5-5 and TRBJ1-2, with a possible D match to TRBD1 (5 bases). CDR1 SGHKS and CDR2 YYEKEE come from the germline V gene (reference sequence). Trimming cost V 4 bases and J 0 bases, with 10 bases left between them. The CDR3 has 14 residues.

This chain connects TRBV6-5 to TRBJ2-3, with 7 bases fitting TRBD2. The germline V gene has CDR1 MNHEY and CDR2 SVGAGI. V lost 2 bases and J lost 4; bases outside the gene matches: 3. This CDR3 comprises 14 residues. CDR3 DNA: TGTGCCAGCAGTTACGGGGGGAGGGCAGATACGCAGTATTTT. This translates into CASSYGGRADTQYF.